This T cell receptor beta chain was obtained from a study of CD8 T cells in ankylosing spondylitis. Points from the study as a whole: Made up of eight highly homologous variants, a TCR beta motif appeared characteristic of ankylosing spondylitis blood. Enrichment of disease-linked clones was reportedly significant in matched ankylosing spondylitis synovial fluid. Disease-associated clonotypes exhibited CD8+ identity and were relatively infrequent in peripheral blood.

Using quantitative 5'-RACE with molecular barcodes, the authors made TCR beta libraries. TCRdb called the 5' RACE reads again in MiXCR, with one record for every CDR3 protein. This sample carries more than 650,000 distinct CDR3 sequences, 12% of them seen once, and the ten largest clones take under 0.6%. The V segment lost 4 bases and the J segment 7 bases; nucleotides outside the gene matches: 5. The CDR3 runs to 14 residues. The germline gives CDR1 ENHRY, CDR2 SYGVKD. This clonotype was seen more than once but under ten times. Its target is not known. The chain is built from TRBV10-3 and TRBJ2-1; TRBD2 aligns across 9 bases. The TCR was taken from a male donor with ankylosing spondylitis. Source material: blood, either unsorted or a sorted T cell fraction (not recorded which). For the CDR3, the DNA is TGTGCCATCAGTGCATTAGCGGGGGCGAATGAGCAGTTCTTC. Encoded protein: CAISALAGANEQFF.